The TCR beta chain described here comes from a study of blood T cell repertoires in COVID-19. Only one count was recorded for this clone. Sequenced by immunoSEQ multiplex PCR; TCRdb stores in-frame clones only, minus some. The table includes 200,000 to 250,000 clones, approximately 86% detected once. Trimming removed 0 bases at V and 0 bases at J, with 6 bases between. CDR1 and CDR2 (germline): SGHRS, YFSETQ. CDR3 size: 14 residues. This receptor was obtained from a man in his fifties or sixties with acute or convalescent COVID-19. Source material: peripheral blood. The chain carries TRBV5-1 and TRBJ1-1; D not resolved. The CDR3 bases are TGCGCCAGCAGCTTGGAACAGTTGAACACTGAAGCTTTCTTT. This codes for CASSLEQLNTEAFF.